One sample yielded the 18 T cell receptor beta chains listed below, sequenced in a study of cytomegalovirus exposure and HLA in healthy donors. PCR amplification relied on 60 Vbeta primers (plus 13 Jbeta primers). The repertoire was sequenced with immunoSEQ multiplex PCR; TCRdb's copy has only in-frame clones and lacks some. The sample includes 130,000 or so clones, approximately 72% of them seen just once. The sequenced sample was PBMCs. These receptors were taken from a woman in her sixties or seventies in good health and CMV-seronegative.

Details on this clone: A read error may produce the germline difference seen at one junction end. J is TRBJ1-5 and V is TRBV5-1, with D perhaps TRBD1 (5 bases). This CDR3 region has 14 residues. Germline assignment: CDR1 SGHRS and CDR2 YFSETQ. CDR3 sequence reads: CAGSLEGVNQPQHF. As DNA, the CDR3 is TGCGCCGGCAGCTTGGAAGGGGTTAATCAGCCCCAGCATTTT.

The chain couples TRBV4-1 to TRBJ1-5; D is possibly TRBD1 (5 bases). From germline, CDR1 is MGHRA and CDR2 YSYEKL. Trimming pared 1 base from V and 4 bases from J, leaving 11 bases between. The CDR3 covers 15 residues. The CDR3 protein is CASSQVSRVNQPQHF. The DNA for the CDR3 is TGCGCCAGCAGCCAAGTCAGCAGGGTTAATCAGCCCCAGCATTTT.

This clone was observed a single time. V and J are TRBV11-1 and TRBJ2-7; 7 bases match TRBD1. The CDR3 runs to 15 residues. Germline V lookup: CDR1 SGHAT, CDR2 FQDESV (reference sequence). V lost 3 bases, J lost 1 base, and 6 bases stayed unmatched. This CDR3 is CASSFLGGASYEQYF. The CDR3 coding sequence is TGTGCCAGCAGCTTTTTAGGGGGCGCGTCCTACGAGCAGTACTTC.

This clone was seen a few times. The chain recombines TRBV6-1 with TRBJ1-4; TRBD1 aligns across 12 bases. The CDR3 runs to 15 residues. Looked up from germline, CDR1 is MNHNS and CDR2 is SASEGT. After removal of 7 bases from V and 7 bases from J, the junction contained 7 bases not matched to a gene. The CDR3 reads CASTRGGQGAEKLFF. The DNA for the CDR3 is TGTGCCAGCACTAGGGGGGGACAGGGGGCTGAAAAACTGTTTTTT.

The chain joins TRBV19 to TRBJ2-6; D unclear. The germline V gene encodes CDR1 LNHDA and CDR2 SQIVND (reference sequence). The V gene lost 5 bases and the J gene lost 3 bases, with 8 bases spanning the gap. This CDR3 is built from 14 residues. The CDR3 here is CASSYSYGANVLTF. In nucleotides, the CDR3 is TGTGCCAGTAGTTACTCATATGGGGCCAACGTCCTGACTTTC.

This chain connects TRBV19 to TRBJ1-2, with D perhaps TRBD1 (5 bases). The length of the CDR3 is 15 residues. The ends were cut back, 1 base at V and 3 bases at J, with 12 bases in the middle. Looked up from germline, CDR1 is LNHDA and CDR2 is SQIVND (reference sequence). CDR3 in amino acids: CASSIVQGLDYGYTF. The CDR3 DNA reads as TGTGCCAGTAGTATAGTGCAGGGCCTCGACTATGGCTACACCTTC.

This rearrangement joins TRBV7-8 to TRBJ2-7; D unclear. The CDR3 loop spans 12 amino acids. CDR1 SGHVS and CDR2 FQNEAQ come from the germline V gene. V was shortened by 3 bases and J by 7 bases, with 10 bases between the two germline ends. CDR3 region: CASSLSLLEQYF. The DNA of the CDR3 is TGTGCCAGCAGCTTGTCTCTCTTGGAGCAGTACTTC.

The V gene is TRBV7-8, the J gene TRBJ2-2; D gene unclear. Trimming shortened V by 5 bases and J by 3 bases, and 7 bases separated the two germline ends. The CDR3 runs 13 residues. Germline-derived CDR1 and CDR2 are SGHVS and FQNEAQ. Here the CDR3 DNA reads TGTGCCAGCAGCAGAGATCACACCGGGGAGCTGTTTTTT. Its translation is CASSRDHTGELFF.

This clone was observed a handful of times. The rearrangement links TRBV7-8 to TRBJ2-5; TRBD1 aligns across 9 bases. The junction had 10 bases not matched to a gene; V was cut back by 4 bases and J by 7 bases. From germline, CDR1 is SGHVS and CDR2 FQNEAQ. This CDR3 is built from 15 residues. In nucleotides, the CDR3 is TGTGCCAGCAGCTACACCGACAGGGGGGTCGGGACCCAGTACTTC. It encodes CASSYTDRGVGTQYF.

This chain joins TRBV7-3 and TRBJ2-7; 13 positions match TRBD2. CDR1 SGHTA and CDR2 FQGTGA come from the germline V gene. The CDR3 length is 14 residues. The J segment lost 6 bases and the V segment lost 5 bases, leaving 4 bases of the junction unmatched. The CDR3 region is CASSRTSGSGEQYF. CDR3 coding DNA: TGTGCCAGCAGCCGGACTAGCGGGAGTGGCGAGCAGTACTTC. Variable domain in full (rest from reference TRBV7-3 and TRBJ2-7): GAGVSQTPSNKVTEKGKYVELRCDPISGHTALYWYRQSLGQGPEFLIYFQGTGAADDSGLPNDRFFAVRPEGSVSTLKIQRTERGDSAVYLCASSRTSGSGEQYFGPGTRLTVT.

The chain carries TRBV7-3 and TRBJ2-1; D unresolved. The germline V gene encodes CDR1 SGHTA and CDR2 FQGTGA. The CDR3 has 13 residues. The V end was cut by 3 bases, the J end by 6 bases, with 9 bases between. CDR3 sequence reads: CASSFLRFNEQFF. In DNA, the CDR3 is TGTGCCAGCAGCTTCTTGCGGTTCAATGAGCAGTTCTTC.

The chain couples TRBV6-1 to TRBJ1-5; 8 positions match TRBD1. V was clipped by 6 bases and J by 3 bases; unmatched bases: 7. Germline lookup yields CDR1 MNHNS and CDR2 SASEGT. The CDR3 runs to 15 residues. For the CDR3, the DNA is TGTGCCAGCAGCCCGACAGGGGAAAACAATCAGCCCCAGCATTTT. Its translation is CASSPTGENNQPQHF.

The V gene is TRBV6-6, the J gene TRBJ1-2, with 9 bases lining up with TRBD1. The V gene's germline CDR1 is MNHNY and CDR2 SVGAGI (reference sequence). The CDR3 sequence is 14 residues long. Trimming took 2 bases from V and 8 from J; bases not matched to a gene: 6. The CDR3 coding sequence is TGTGCCAGCAGTTACGGGGGACAGGGCGAGGGCTACACCTTC. Amino acids: CASSYGGQGEGYTF.

The rearrangement joins TRBV19 to TRBJ2-3, with TRBD2 identical over 11 bases. J was trimmed by 0 bases and V by 7 bases; bases with no gene match: 6. CDR1 LNHDA and CDR2 SQIVND come from the germline V gene (reference sequence). This CDR3 contains 16 residues. CDR3 nucleotides: TGTGCCAGTACCTTGACTAGCGGGGTAAGCACAGATACGCAGTATTTT. This gives the protein CASTLTSGVSTDTQYF.

This clone was picked up a small number of times. The chain combines TRBV7-3 with TRBJ2-1; 7 nucleotides line up with TRBD1. The germline V gene encodes CDR1 SGHTA and CDR2 FQGTGA. V gave up 4 bases and J gave up 0 bases; unmatched junction bases: 6. The CDR3 has 16 amino acids. DNA for the CDR3: TGTGCCAGCAGCTGGACAGGAACCGCCTCCTACAATGAGCAGTTCTTC. Translation: CASSWTGTASYNEQFF.

The V call is TRBV6-5, the J call TRBJ2-7, with D perhaps TRBD1 (6 bases). Germline-derived CDR1 and CDR2 are MNHEY and SVGAGI. Trimming removed 6 bases from V and 6 bases from J, with 15 bases in between. CDR3 length: 13 amino acids. CDR3 nucleotides: TGTGCCAGCAGACGCCCCCCAGGGGCCGAGCAGTACTTC. Its protein product is CASRRPPGAEQYF.

This clone appeared a few times. The chain employs TRBV5-1 and TRBJ2-5, with 10 bases fitting TRBD2. This CDR3 has 17 residues. V gave up 0 bases and J gave up 1 base; unmatched junction bases: 6. The germline V gene has CDR1 SGHRS and CDR2 YFSETQ. The DNA of the CDR3 is TGCGCCAGCAGCTTGGCCCGGAGACTAGCGGGCCAAGAGACCCAGTACTTC. It codes for CASSLARRLAGQETQYF.

This chain connects TRBV5-1 to TRBJ2-3; D is undetermined. The CDR3 runs to 14 residues. Trimming cost V 6 bases and J 6 bases, with 17 bases left between them. Per the germline V gene, CDR1 is SGHRS and CDR2 is YFSETQ. CDR3 residues: CASKALGLADTQYF. The CDR3 coding sequence is TGCGCCAGCAAGGCCCTAGGCCTGGCGGATACGCAGTATTTT. Complete variable domain (other parts from reference TRBV5-1 and TRBJ2-3): KAGVTQTPRYLIKTRGQQVTLSCSPISGHRSVSWYQQTPGQGLQFLFEYFSETQRNKGNFPGRFSGRQFSNSRSEMNVSTLELGDSALYLCASKALGLADTQYFGPGTRLTVL.